This note documents a single TCR beta chain sequence. Its antigen is unidentified. Clones were read by immunoSEQ multiplex PCR, and TCRdb kept only the in-frame ones, dropping some. The sample contains around 87,000 clones, 80% to 90% of which appear only once. This sample is part of a study of T cell responses to AZD1222 COVID-19 vaccine. Study-wide results and caveats: Dominant CD4 TCR responses targeted spike regions 160-218 and 743-854.

Germline-derived CDR1 and CDR2 are MNHEY and SVGAGI. CDR3 length: 14 amino acids. Trimming shortened V by 6 bases and J by 4 bases, and 15 bases separated the two germline ends. This chain links TRBV6-5 with TRBJ1-2; perhaps TRBD1 as D (6 bases). The receptor was isolated from an adult who received the AZD1222 COVID-19 vaccine. The specimen comprised peripheral blood, sampled 28 days after the second AZD1222 dose. The CDR3: CASRRGGGGYGYTF. CDR3 coding DNA: TGTGCCAGCAGGAGGGGCGGGGGCGGCTATGGCTACACCTTC.